The clone carrying this T cell receptor (beta chain) was observed many times. Researchers report isolating at least 6 million PBMCs per sample. The total RNA that was extracted per sample amounted to at least 5 micrograms. Through a sample-barcoded 5' primer and a J-beta primer mix, a second PCR was run for roughly 7 to 11 cycles. MiXCR was run by TCRdb on the 5' RACE reads, yielding one entry per CDR3 protein. The sample has around 670,000 distinct CDR3 sequences; approximately 30% are singletons. This sample was taken from a study of blood T cells in healthy people across ages. About the study: About one barcoded TCR beta cDNA was captured per two T cells.

Germline CDR1 SGHTA, CDR2 FQGNSA. V dropped 4 bases and J dropped 4 bases, with 23 bases sitting between them. There are 18 residues in the CDR3. This chain connects TRBV7-2 to TRBJ2-1; tentative D call: TRBD2 (6 bases). Sequenced: blood. The origin of this receptor is a woman of 80 years or more in good health. The CDR3 sequence: CASSWPPGEDYNYNEQFF. The CDR3 DNA reads as TGTGCCAGCAGCTGGCCCCCGGGGGAGGACTACAATTACAATGAGCAGTTCTTC.